This is a list of T cell receptor beta chains from one sample in a study of T-cell memory formation after mild COVID-19. Each CDR3 protein is one row after TCRdb ran MiXCR on the 5' RACE reads. The table includes some 600,000 distinct CDR3 sequences, 15% to 20% detected once. The source material was PBMCs or a T cell subset sorted from them (not recorded which). Receptors were obtained from an adult woman who had mild COVID-19 (a few samples of this study predate the infection). Cell type and time point are not known. The CDR3 runs from the conserved cysteine through the conserved F or W. A D gene is named only where the DNA matches it firmly. Rows may omit the clone size; those that give it use once, few, many or a size class.

V	J	D	size	CDR3	DNA
TRBV6-5	TRBJ2-7	NA	few	CASSSPFEQYF	TGTGCCAGCAGCTCCCCTTTTGAGCAGTACTTC
TRBV18	TRBJ1-6	NA	few	CASSPRSGRDSPLHF	TGTGCCAGCTCACCTCGGTCGGGCCGCGATTCACCCCTCCACTTT
TRBV27	TRBJ2-7	TRBD2	NA	CATNRWRLAESGGTYEQYF	TGTGCCACCAACCGCTGGCGTCTAGCGGAATCCGGGGGGACCTACGAGCAGTACTTC
TRBV4-1	TRBJ2-5	NA	few	CASSQLGLYQETQYF	TGCGCCAGCAGCCAATTAGGCCTGTACCAAGAGACCCAGTACTTC
TRBV7-9	TRBJ1-1	TRBD1	once	CASSLGTGGRSTEAFF	TGTGCCAGCAGCTTGGGGACAGGGGGCAGAAGCACTGAAGCTTTCTTT
TRBV5-5	TRBJ2-3	NA	few	CASSLRGGHISVTDTQYF	TGTGCCAGCAGCTTGAGAGGGGGGCATATCTCGGTCACAGATACGCAGTATTTT
TRBV9	TRBJ1-1	NA	few	CASSLGAERNTEAFF	TGTGCCAGTAGCCTCGGGGCAGAACGAAACACTGAAGCTTTCTTT
TRBV5-1	TRBJ2-2	NA	few	CASSFPDSFTGELFF	TGCGCCAGCAGCTTCCCTGACAGCTTCACCGGGGAGCTGTTTTTT
TRBV18	TRBJ1-1	NA	NA	CASSPLEMGDTREAFF	TGTGCCAGCTCACCCCTAGAAATGGGGGATACTCGAGAAGCTTTCTTT
TRBV5-1	TRBJ2-2	NA	few	CASSLVGGSITGELFF	TGCGCCAGCAGCTTGGTAGGAGGGTCGATCACCGGGGAGCTGTTTTTT
TRBV7-9	TRBJ2-1	NA	NA	CASSLGPGMDEQFF	TGTGCCAGCAGCTTAGGACCGGGAATGGATGAGCAGTTCTTC
TRBV11-2	TRBJ2-5	TRBD1	NA	CASSHGTGQETQYF	TGTGCCAGCAGCCATGGGACAGGCCAAGAGACCCAGTACTTC
TRBV6-5	TRBJ1-1	NA	NA	CASSYVQVTGDPMNTEAFF	TGTGCCAGCAGTTACGTGCAGGTCACCGGGGATCCCATGAACACTGAAGCTTTCTTT
TRBV12-3/TRBV12-4	TRBJ1-2	NA	NA	CASYQGWGYGYTF	TGTGCCAGCTATCAGGGCTGGGGCTATGGCTACACCTTC
TRBV20-1	TRBJ2-7	NA	few	CSATAGTYEQYF	TGCAGTGCTACCGCCGGTACCTACGAGCAGTACTTC
TRBV11-2	TRBJ2-3	TRBD2	few	CASSPKTSGGSTDTQYF	TGTGCCAGCAGCCCAAAGACTAGCGGGGGATCGACAGATACGCAGTATTTT
TRBV9	TRBJ1-2	NA	few	CASSVGPRGGYTF	TGTGCCAGCAGCGTCGGACCGAGGGGTGGCTACACCTTC
TRBV5-1	TRBJ2-2	NA	few	CASSLDAPTPNTGELFF	TGCGCCAGCAGCTTGGATGCACCGACCCCCAACACCGGGGAGCTGTTTTTT
TRBV5-1	TRBJ2-1	TRBD2	few	CASSLQSTSGNYNEQFF	TGCGCCAGCAGCTTGCAGTCCACTAGCGGGAATTACAATGAGCAGTTCTTC
TRBV7-3	TRBJ2-3	NA	NA	CASSLNLASTDTQYF	TGTGCCAGCAGCTTAAATCTTGCTAGCACAGATACGCAGTATTTT
TRBV4-1	TRBJ1-6	NA	NA	CASSHAPSGGISPLHF	TGCGCCAGCAGCCACGCCCCCTCGGGGGGGATTTCACCCCTCCACTTT
TRBV2	TRBJ2-5	NA	few	CASSRRQAGETQYF	TGTGCCAGCAGCCGGAGACAGGCGGGTGAGACCCAGTACTTC
TRBV3-1	TRBJ2-1	NA	NA	CASSQVDKGGNEQFF	TGTGCCAGCAGCCAAGTCGATAAAGGGGGGAATGAGCAGTTCTTC
TRBV7-7	TRBJ2-5	NA	few	CASSLETNQETQYF	TGTGCTAGCAGCTTGGAGACTAACCAAGAGACCCAGTACTTC
TRBV4-3	TRBJ1-1	NA	NA	CASSPRFQDTEAFF	TGCGCCAGCAGCCCCCGGTTCCAGGACACTGAAGCTTTCTTT
TRBV5-1	TRBJ2-7	TRBD1	once	CASSPTGGVRTYEQYF	TGCGCCAGCAGTCCGACAGGGGGTGTACGAACCTACGAGCAGTACTTC
TRBV4-2	TRBJ2-1	TRBD2	few	CASRIAGARNEQFF	TGTGCCAGCAGGATAGCGGGAGCTCGCAATGAGCAGTTCTTC
TRBV13	TRBJ2-3	NA	NA	CASSSPRGGIERVWTDTQYF	TGTGCCAGCAGCTCCCCTAGGGGGGGGATCGAGCGAGTGTGGACAGATACGCAGTATTTT
TRBV12-3/TRBV12-4	TRBJ2-3	NA	few	CASKGYTDTQYF	TGTGCCAGCAAGGGATACACAGATACGCAGTATTTT
TRBV12-3/TRBV12-4	TRBJ2-1	NA	few	CASRSVRSYNEQFF	TGTGCCAGCAGGAGCGTTCGAAGCTACAATGAGCAGTTCTTC
TRBV29-1	TRBJ1-1	NA	NA	CSVEMTAALNTEAFF	TGCAGCGTAGAGATGACTGCCGCTTTGAACACTGAAGCTTTCTTT
TRBV29-1	TRBJ2-1	NA	NA	CSVEYRGPEQFF	TGCAGCGTTGAATATAGGGGCCCAGAGCAGTTCTTC
TRBV11-2	TRBJ2-3	NA	few	CASSLGGFRETTDTQYF	TGTGCCAGCAGCTTAGGAGGATTCAGGGAGACCACAGATACGCAGTATTTT
TRBV7-8	TRBJ2-7	NA	many	CASRIGRGSYEQYF	TGTGCCAGCAGGATAGGGCGCGGAAGCTACGAGCAGTACTTC
TRBV4-1	TRBJ2-7	TRBD1	many	CASSPGVLDRAHEQYF	TGCGCCAGCAGCCCCGGGGTCCTGGACAGGGCCCACGAGCAGTACTTC
TRBV20-1	TRBJ2-1	TRBD2	NA	CSARAGGNYNEQFF	TGCAGTGCTAGAGCGGGGGGGAACTACAATGAGCAGTTCTTC
TRBV6-6	TRBJ1-1	NA	NA	CASTETGNTEAFF	TGTGCCAGCACAGAGACGGGGAACACTGAAGCTTTCTTT
TRBV11-2	TRBJ1-1	NA	NA	CASSSLTANTEAFF	TGTGCCAGCAGCTCCCTGACTGCGAACACTGAAGCTTTCTTT
TRBV29-1	TRBJ2-1	NA	NA	CSVGDTYNEQFF	TGCAGCGTTGGGGACACGTACAATGAGCAGTTCTTC
TRBV12-3/TRBV12-4	TRBJ2-2	TRBD1	NA	CASSHRDRDGELFF	TGTGCCAGCAGTCACCGGGACAGGGACGGGGAGCTGTTTTTT
TRBV7-9	TRBJ2-3	TRBD2	once	CASSPPGEGPDTQYF	TGTGCCAGCAGCCCACCGGGGGAGGGGCCAGATACGCAGTATTTT
TRBV7-2	TRBJ2-4	TRBD2	few	CASSYERGVNIQYF	TGTGCCAGCAGCTACGAGCGGGGGGTAAACATTCAGTACTTC
TRBV3-1	TRBJ1-2	TRBD1	NA	CASSPDGQGAIGYTF	TGTGCCAGCAGCCCGGACGGGCAGGGGGCAATTGGCTACACCTTC
TRBV7-3	TRBJ2-2	TRBD1	NA	CASSSTDRGGVTGELFF	TGTGCCAGCAGCTCGACCGACAGGGGGGGTGTCACCGGGGAGCTGTTTTTT
TRBV19	TRBJ2-5	TRBD1	NA	CASKAGQGKETQYF	TGTGCCAGCAAAGCCGGACAGGGGAAGGAGACCCAGTACTTC
TRBV5-6	TRBJ1-2	NA	NA	CASSWTSDLGVGIDAHDGYTF	TGTGCCAGCAGCTGGACCTCTGATCTCGGGGTGGGAATCGACGCACACGATGGCTACACCTTC
TRBV7-9	TRBJ2-5	TRBD2	NA	CASSRLAGGETQYF	TGTGCCAGCAGCCGACTAGCGGGAGGAGAGACCCAGTACTTC